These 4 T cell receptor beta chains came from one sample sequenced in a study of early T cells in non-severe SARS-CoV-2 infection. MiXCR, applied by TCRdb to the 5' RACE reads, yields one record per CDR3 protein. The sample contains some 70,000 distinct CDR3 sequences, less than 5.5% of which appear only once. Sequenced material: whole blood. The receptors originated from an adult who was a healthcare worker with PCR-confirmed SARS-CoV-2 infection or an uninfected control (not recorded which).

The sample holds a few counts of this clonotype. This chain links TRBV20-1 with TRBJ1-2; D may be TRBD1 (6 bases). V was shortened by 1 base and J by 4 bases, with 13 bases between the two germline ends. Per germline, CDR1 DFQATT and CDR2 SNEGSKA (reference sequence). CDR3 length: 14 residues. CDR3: CSARVVGQTYGYTF. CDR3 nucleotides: TGCAGTGCTAGAGTAGTCGGACAGACCTATGGCTACACCTTC.

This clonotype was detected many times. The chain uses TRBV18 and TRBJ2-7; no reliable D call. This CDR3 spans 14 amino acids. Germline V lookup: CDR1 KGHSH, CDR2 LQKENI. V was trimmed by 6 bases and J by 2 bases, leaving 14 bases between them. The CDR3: CASSTGFGTYEQYF. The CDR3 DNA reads TGTGCCAGCTCCACCGGGTTTGGAACCTACGAGCAGTACTTC.

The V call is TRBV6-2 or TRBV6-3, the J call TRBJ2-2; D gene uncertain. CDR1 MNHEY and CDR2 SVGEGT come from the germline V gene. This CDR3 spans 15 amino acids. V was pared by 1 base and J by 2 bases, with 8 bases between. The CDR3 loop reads CASSYFKENTGELFF. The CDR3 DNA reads TGTGCCAGCAGTTACTTCAAGGAAAACACCGGGGAGCTGTTTTTT.

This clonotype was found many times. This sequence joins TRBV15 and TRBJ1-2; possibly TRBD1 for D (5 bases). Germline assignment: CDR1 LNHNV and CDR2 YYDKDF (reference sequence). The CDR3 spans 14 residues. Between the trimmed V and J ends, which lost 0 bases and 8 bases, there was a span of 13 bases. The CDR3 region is CATSRDRRQTGYTF. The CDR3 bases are TGTGCCACCAGCAGAGATCGGAGACAGACGGGCTACACCTTC.